These 27 T cell receptor beta chains were sequenced from one sample in a study of blood T cell repertoires in COVID-19. The table came from immunoSEQ multiplex PCR; TCRdb's copy has only in-frame clones and leaves some out. The sample has approximately 350,000 clones, around 90% seen once; the top ten hold under 3.5%. The specimen was peripheral blood. These receptors all come from a young woman who had recovered from COVID-19.

The chain uses TRBV5-1 and TRBJ1-2, with D possibly being TRBD1 (5 bases). Germline V gene data show CDR1 as SGHRS and CDR2 as YFSETQ. CDR3 length: 13 residues. Trimming shortened V by 0 bases and J by 6 bases, and 9 bases separated the two germline ends. The CDR3: CASSLEGLDGYTF. The CDR3 bases are TGCGCCAGCAGCTTGGAGGGGCTTGATGGCTACACCTTC.

This clone was detected once. The chain recombines TRBV11-3 with TRBJ2-1, with 8 bases fitting TRBD2. V lost 5 bases and J lost 4; bases outside the gene matches: 7. The CDR3 runs 15 residues. Germline CDR1 and CDR2: SGHNT and YENEEA. Here the CDR3 reads CASSALAGQYNEQFF. The CDR3 region has the DNA TGTGCCAGCAGCGCCTTAGCGGGACAATACAATGAGCAGTTCTTC.

The chain couples TRBV6-6 to TRBJ2-5; TRBD1 matches 9 bases. Germline CDR1 is MNHNY and CDR2 is SVGAGI (reference sequence). The CDR3 has 15 amino acids. The junction had 1 base not matched to a gene; V was cut back by 0 bases and J by 2 bases. CDR3 region: CASSYSGTGQETQYF. The CDR3 DNA sequence: TGTGCCAGCAGTTACTCCGGGACAGGGCAAGAGACCCAGTACTTC.

This clone was detected once. V gene TRBV5-1 combines with J gene TRBJ1-1; 7 bases map to TRBD1. CDR3 length equals 12 residues. The V gene's germline CDR1 is SGHRS and CDR2 YFSETQ. Losses at the gene ends were 4 bases for V and 8 bases for J; bases not matched to a gene: 5. The CDR3 here is CASSKQQGEAFF. For the CDR3, the DNA is TGCGCCAGCAGCAAGCAACAGGGGGAAGCTTTCTTT.

The rearrangement joins TRBV11-2 to TRBJ1-1, with a possible D match to TRBD1 (5 bases). This CDR3 has 15 amino acids. V lost 3 bases, J lost 6 bases, and 17 bases lay in between. CDR1 is SGHAT and CDR2 is FQNNGV in the germline V gene. CDR3 sequence (DNA): TGTGCCAGCAGCTTCCCAGAGGACATCATGGCTGAAGCTTTCTTT. It encodes CASSFPEDIMAEAFF.

The chain has TRBV6-5 and TRBJ2-5; TRBD1 is a possible D gene (6 bases). The CDR3 loop spans 15 amino acids. From germline, CDR1 is MNHEY and CDR2 SVGAGI. With 2 bases removed from V and 1 base from J, the gap between germline ends came to 11 bases. CDR3 residues: CASSYAGASQETQYF. CDR3 bases: TGTGCCAGCAGTTACGCAGGGGCATCCCAAGAGACCCAGTACTTC.

In nucleotides, the CDR3 is TGTGCCATCAGTGAGGCGGATAACTATGGCTACACCTTC. It codes for CAISEADNYGYTF. V and J are TRBV10-3 and TRBJ1-2, with unresolved D. Trimming removed 2 bases at V and 1 base at J, with 5 bases between. Germline-derived CDR1 and CDR2 are ENHRY and SYGVKD. The length of the CDR3 is 13 residues.

The chain links TRBV7-9 to TRBJ2-1; 15 bases align to TRBD2. The CDR3 extends over 18 amino acids. Germline trimming cut 5 bases from V and 7 bases from J; bases unmatched to any gene: 12. Germline values: CDR1 SEHNR, CDR2 FQNEAQ (reference sequence). The CDR3 sequence: CASSPQWTSGRALNEQFF. In DNA, the CDR3 is TGTGCCAGCAGCCCGCAGTGGACTAGCGGGAGGGCCTTAAATGAGCAGTTCTTC.

The chain joins TRBV12-5 to TRBJ2-7, with D possibly being TRBD2 (5 bases). Germline-derived CDR1 and CDR2 are LGHNT and FRNRAP. The CDR3 loop spans 16 amino acids. Trimming stripped 2 bases from V and 0 bases from J, with 14 bases between. This chain's CDR3 is CASGLSSRGHSYEQYV. The CDR3 DNA is TGTGCTAGTGGTTTGTCGTCTAGAGGGCACTCCTACGAGCAGTACGTC.

This chain joins TRBV6-2 or TRBV6-3 and TRBJ2-3; D is perhaps TRBD2 (5 bases). The CDR3 contains 15 residues. The V end was cut by 2 bases, the J end by 5 bases, with 14 bases between. CDR1 and CDR2 from the germline V gene are MNHEY and SVGEGT. The DNA of the CDR3 is TGTGCCAGCAGTTACCGCACAGCGGCGGAAGATACGCAGTATTTT. It encodes CASSYRTAAEDTQYF.

This clone is a singleton in its sample. This rearrangement joins TRBV11-2 to TRBJ1-6; 9 bases line up with TRBD1. Germline V gives CDR1 SGHAT, CDR2 FQNNGV. The CDR3 is 16 amino acids. The J segment lost 9 bases and the V segment lost 1 base, leaving 7 bases of the junction unmatched. Here the CDR3 reads CASSLVGQGQGSPLHF. The CDR3 coding sequence is TGTGCCAGCAGCTTAGTAGGACAGGGGCAAGGTTCACCCCTCCACTTT. Drawing the rest from reference TRBV11-2 and TRBJ1-6, the complete variable domain is EAGVAQSPRYKIIEKRQSVAFWCNPISGHATLYWYQQILGQGPKLLIQFQNNGVVDDSQLPKDRFSAERLKGVDSTLKIQPAKLEDSAVYLCASSLVGQGQGSPLHFGNGTRLTVT.

J is TRBJ2-3 and V is TRBV7-8, with 9 bases fitting TRBD2. The CDR3 spans 17 residues. Germline V gene lookup returns CDR1 SGHVS and CDR2 FQNEAQ. The junction had 14 bases not matched to a gene; V was cut back by 5 bases and J by 5 bases. The CDR3 DNA reads as TGTGCCAGCAGCGCACGCCTTGCAGCGGGAGGCGTAGATACGCAGTATTTT. Translation: CASSARLAAGGVDTQYF.

This rearrangement joins TRBV11-2 to TRBJ2-1; D possibly corresponds to TRBD2 (5 bases). Deletions cut 2 bases from V and 8 bases from J, with 16 bases between. Per the germline V gene, CDR1 is SGHAT and CDR2 is FQNNGV. The CDR3 has 15 amino acids. CDR3 nucleotides: TGTGCCAGCAGCTTATTCATCGGGATTGTCGATGAGCAGTTCTTC. As protein: CASSLFIGIVDEQFF.

The rearrangement uses TRBV29-1 and TRBJ2-1, with 9 bases identical to TRBD1. The CDR3 sequence is 14 residues long. Germline V gives CDR1 SQVTM, CDR2 ANQGSEA. V lost 4 bases, J lost 7 bases, and 8 bases stayed unmatched. The CDR3 protein is CSVVPGQGRNEQFF. CDR3 nucleotides: TGCAGCGTTGTCCCGGGACAGGGACGGAATGAGCAGTTCTTC.

The chain employs TRBV30 and TRBJ2-1; 10 positions match TRBD2. The CDR3 loop spans 14 amino acids. With V trimmed by 1 base and J by 11 bases, 8 bases remained unmatched. Germline CDR1 and CDR2: GTSNPN and SVGIG (reference sequence). Here the CDR3 reads CAWSAGLAGVQQFF. CDR3 coding DNA: TGTGCCTGGAGTGCGGGCCTAGCGGGAGTTCAGCAGTTCTTC.

V gene TRBV6-1 combines with J gene TRBJ2-1; no clear D. The V gene lost 1 base and the J gene lost 7 bases, with 8 bases spanning the gap. The CDR3 covers 13 residues. Germline V gene sequence: CDR1 MNHNS, CDR2 SASEGT. The CDR3: CASSEGRANEQFF. CDR3 sequence (DNA): TGTGCCAGCAGTGAAGGAAGAGCAAATGAGCAGTTCTTC.

The rearrangement links TRBV15 to TRBJ1-1; 9 positions agree with TRBD1. This CDR3 comprises 15 residues. The V gene's germline CDR1 is LNHNV and CDR2 YYDKDF (reference sequence). J was trimmed by 0 bases and V by 2 bases; bases with no gene match: 1. CDR3 in DNA: TGTGCCACCAGCAGATACAGGGGGCTGAACACTGAAGCTTTCTTT. It specifies CATSRYRGLNTEAFF.

The genes are TRBV7-8 and TRBJ2-7; no firm D call. With 2 bases removed from V and 3 bases from J, the gap between germline ends came to 8 bases. Germline CDR1 and CDR2: SGHVS and FQNEAQ. The CDR3 covers 13 residues. The CDR3 region has the DNA TGTGCCAGCAGCTTAACGCGCCTCTACGAGCAGTACGTC. It specifies CASSLTRLYEQYV.

This rearrangement joins TRBV19 to TRBJ2-7, with TRBD1 matching over 9 bases. Germline CDR1 LNHDA, CDR2 SQIVND (reference sequence). The CDR3 extends over 16 amino acids. The ends lost 6 bases at V and 0 bases at J; junction bases unmatched: 9. Here the CDR3 reads CASSPGQGTSSYEQYV. The CDR3 DNA follows: TGTGCCAGTAGCCCGGGACAGGGTACGAGCTCCTACGAGCAGTACGTC.

This CDR3 reads CASSPYRQNEQKAFF. DNA of the CDR3: TGTGCCAGCTCACCCTATAGACAGAATGAACAAAAAGCTTTCTTT. The V call is TRBV18, the J call TRBJ1-1; possibly TRBD1 for D (5 bases). This CDR3 spans 15 amino acids. CDR1 is KGHSH, CDR2 LQKENI, per germline. V shed 3 bases and J shed 9 bases, with 20 bases lying between them.

The count of this clone is one. The chain recombines TRBV21-1 with TRBJ1-1; TRBD1 is taken as the D call from the table, unchecked against the DNA. TRBV21-1 is a pseudogene. The CDR3 is 13 amino acids. DNA for the CDR3: TGTGCCAGCAGCAATGTTGAACAGAACGAAGCTTTCTTT. It codes for CASSNVEQNEAFF.

The genes are TRBV11-3 and TRBJ2-1; 9 bases line up with TRBD1. The ends lost 6 bases at V and 9 bases at J; junction bases unmatched: 15. In germline, CDR1 is SGHNT, CDR2 YENEEA. The CDR3 is 16 residues long. CDR3 nucleotide sequence: TGTGCCAGCAGTAAGACCGGGGACAGGGTGATTGGTGAGCAGTTCTTC. This sequence encodes CASSKTGDRVIGEQFF. The full variable domain, completed using reference TRBV11-3 and TRBJ2-1, is EAGVVQSPRYKIIEKKQPVAFWCNPISGHNTLYWYLQNLGQGPELLIRYENEEAVDDSQLPKDRFSAERLKGVDSTLKIQPAELGDSAVYLCASSKTGDRVIGEQFFGPGTRLTVL.

This sequence joins TRBV18 and TRBJ1-2; D is uncertain. Trimming stripped 2 bases from V and 1 base from J, with 17 bases between. This CDR3 region has 17 residues. Per the germline V gene, CDR1 is KGHSH and CDR2 is LQKENI. CDR3 DNA sequence: TGTGCCAGCTCACCAGGAGAGACCTTGACCTATAACTATGGCTACACCTTC. This gives the protein CASSPGETLTYNYGYTF.

The genes are TRBV10-2 and TRBJ2-1; TRBD1 matches 8 bases. Germline assignment: CDR1 WSHSY and CDR2 SAAADI. Trimming took 8 bases from V and 5 from J; bases not matched to a gene: 5. The CDR3 loop spans 13 amino acids. This CDR3 is CASRDRRNNEQFF. The CDR3 coding sequence is TGCGCCAGCCGGGACAGGAGGAACAATGAGCAGTTCTTC.

This chain's CDR3 is CATSEYRAGYTF. The CDR3 DNA reads as TGTGCCACCAGTGAGTACAGGGCTGGCTACACCTTC. This chain joins TRBV24-1 and TRBJ1-2, with D perhaps matching TRBD1 (6 bases). Between the trimmed V and J ends, which lost 4 bases and 7 bases, there was a span of 9 bases. The germline gives CDR1 KGHDR, CDR2 SFDVKD. CDR3 length: 12 residues.

The V and J genes are TRBV5-6 and TRBJ1-5; no firm D call. V lost 6 bases and J 0 bases, leaving 10 bases between the germline ends. Germline V gene lookup returns CDR1 SGHDT and CDR2 YYEEEE. The CDR3 loop spans 14 amino acids. The CDR3 loop is CASTTEGSNQPQHF. The CDR3 region has the DNA TGTGCCAGCACCACCGAGGGTAGCAATCAGCCCCAGCATTTT.

The genes are TRBV30 and TRBJ1-2; 11 nucleotides align to TRBD1. The junction had 4 bases not matched to a gene; V was cut back by 2 bases and J by 8 bases. The CDR3 length is 13 residues. The germline V gene encodes CDR1 GTSNPN and CDR2 SVGIG (reference sequence). The CDR3 reads CAWSMDRGLGYTF. The DNA of the CDR3 is TGTGCCTGGAGTATGGACAGGGGGCTCGGCTACACCTTC.